This paragraph reports one T cell receptor beta chain. The antigen is undetermined. The entry originates in a study of identifying expanded T cells in peripheral blood. V was cut by 4 bases and J by 4 bases, with 16 bases left in between. In germline, CDR1 is MDHEN, CDR2 SYDVKM. This CDR3 is built from 15 residues. General observations from the study: Roughly 1.1 clones differed between technical replicates, versus about 16 and 19 over time. Across healthy donors, higher total template counts meant significantly greater roughly 2-week count variance.

Repertoires were generated with immunoSEQ multiplex PCR, while TCRdb's copy carries only in-frame clones and drops some. The sample lists roughly 100,000 clones; roughly nine tenths were seen once. Collection occurred without any documented infections or immune events in donors. The sequence was obtained from a person aged 18-69 years in good health. Sequenced input: blood. The gene calls are TRBV28 and TRBJ1-2, with a weak D call TRBD1 (5 bases). CDR3 in amino acids: CASSSSPGLSYGYTF. As DNA, the CDR3 is TGTGCCAGCAGTTCGAGTCCGGGACTCAGCTATGGCTACACCTTC.